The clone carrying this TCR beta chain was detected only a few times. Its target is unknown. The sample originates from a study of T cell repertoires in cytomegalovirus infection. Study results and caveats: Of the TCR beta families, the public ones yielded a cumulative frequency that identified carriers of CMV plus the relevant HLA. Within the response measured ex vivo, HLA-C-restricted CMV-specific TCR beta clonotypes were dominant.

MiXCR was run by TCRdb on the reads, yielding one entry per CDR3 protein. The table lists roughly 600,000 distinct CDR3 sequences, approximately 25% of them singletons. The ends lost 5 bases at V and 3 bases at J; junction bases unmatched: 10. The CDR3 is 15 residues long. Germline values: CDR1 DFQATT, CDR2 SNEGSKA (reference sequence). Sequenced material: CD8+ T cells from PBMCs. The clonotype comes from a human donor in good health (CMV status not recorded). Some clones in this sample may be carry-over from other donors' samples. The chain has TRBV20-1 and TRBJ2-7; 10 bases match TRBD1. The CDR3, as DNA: TGCAGTGCTCATCCCACCGGGACAGGGGACTACGAGCAGTACTTC. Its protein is CSAHPTGTGDYEQYF.